Listed below are T cell receptor beta chains from one sample, sequenced in a study of Ad26.COV2.S vaccination and SARS-CoV-2 variants. Using immunoSEQ multiplex PCR, the repertoire was profiled, and TCRdb retains in-frame clones only, with some absent. The sample shows some 460,000 clones, 80% to 90% of them seen only once. The sequencing here drew on peripheral blood, taken in a trial of Ad26.COV2.S vaccine versus placebo. Receptors originate from a person aged 18-65 years who received the Ad26.COV2.S COVID-19 vaccine or a placebo. Both conserved end residues are part of each CDR3.

CDR3	V	J
CASSYTPGQGDTNEKLFF	TRBV5-1	TRBJ1-4
CASSLLGYNTGELFF	TRBV7-3	TRBJ2-2
CASSTGTGVYEQYF	TRBV28	TRBJ2-7
CASSETTFSYNEQFF	TRBV6-1	TRBJ2-1
CASSETGSSYNSPLHF	TRBV28	TRBJ1-6
CASSRTSGGASYEQYF	TRBV7-2	TRBJ2-7
CASSYTAKEKLFF	TRBV6-2/TRBV6-3	TRBJ1-4
CASSFLAIEQFF	TRBV12-3/TRBV12-4	TRBJ2-1
CASSVVGNTGELFF	TRBV9	TRBJ2-2
CASSLTTISGEQFF	TRBV11-2	TRBJ2-1
CASSPSDSGAIGGYTF	TRBV18	TRBJ1-2
CASSLGQPQHF	TRBV7-9	TRBJ1-5
CASSSPSGGKGSGNTIYF	TRBV7-2	TRBJ1-3
CAWSVRNQPQHF	TRBV30	TRBJ1-5
CASSEQRLNTEAFF	TRBV10-1	TRBJ1-1
CSASGGYSYEQYF	TRBV20-1	TRBJ2-7
CSVEDQVADTQYF	TRBV29-1	TRBJ2-3
CSVVGGQGITEAFF	TRBV29-1	TRBJ1-1
CASSVAGNYGYTF	TRBV2	TRBJ1-2
CASSFWTSGKTYEQYF	TRBV5-1	TRBJ2-7
CASSLGRTGTKNIQYF	TRBV7-8	TRBJ2-4
CASSTGRQETQYF	TRBV2	TRBJ2-5
CAGSFRSQPQHF	TRBV7-2	TRBJ1-5
CASSRPGTGDNEQFF	TRBV19	TRBJ2-1
CASSGTVSYEQYF	TRBV27	TRBJ2-7
CASSPKGGNTEAFF	TRBV18	TRBJ1-1
CASSIRPTYEQYF	TRBV19	TRBJ2-7
CASSQVPGGAGSSEQFF	TRBV3-1/TRBV3-2	TRBJ2-1
CASSLAPSGANVLTF	TRBV5-4	TRBJ2-6
CASSYQGKGTEAFF	TRBV7-2	TRBJ1-1
CASSPGHRDNSPLHF	TRBV6-5	TRBJ1-6
CAWSVRMRGNTIYF	TRBV30	TRBJ1-3
CASSSRVRTDTQYF	TRBV5-1	TRBJ2-3
CASSTQSLYEQYF	TRBV7-8	TRBJ2-7
CASSLVRGTNNEQFF	TRBV7-9	TRBJ2-1
CASSTRRAHNEKLFF	TRBV19	TRBJ1-4
CASSPQTGDTQYF	TRBV18	TRBJ2-3
CASSEGRDEQFF	TRBV10-2	TRBJ2-1
CASSLESLIQETQYF	TRBV7-9	TRBJ2-5
CASSQEAGTQAFF	TRBV4-3	TRBJ1-1
CASSQRSGSWGYTF	TRBV3-1/TRBV3-2	TRBJ1-2
CASRRPGTGNTEAFF	TRBV5-1	TRBJ1-1
CASSAGRLNTEAFF	TRBV9	TRBJ1-1
CATSREGTSPNTGELFF	TRBV15	TRBJ2-2
CASRLAGKFYEQYF	TRBV27	TRBJ2-7
CASSIQGPDYGYTF	TRBV28	TRBJ1-2
CASSRWWETGLYGYTF	TRBV7-9	TRBJ1-2
CASSEAADSGGTEAFF	TRBV6-1	TRBJ1-1
CASSRTGAYSNQPQHF	TRBV6-2/TRBV6-3	TRBJ1-5
CASTDRGTNEKLFF	TRBV3-1/TRBV3-2	TRBJ1-4
CASSLASGLGTDTQYF	TRBV5-4	TRBJ2-3